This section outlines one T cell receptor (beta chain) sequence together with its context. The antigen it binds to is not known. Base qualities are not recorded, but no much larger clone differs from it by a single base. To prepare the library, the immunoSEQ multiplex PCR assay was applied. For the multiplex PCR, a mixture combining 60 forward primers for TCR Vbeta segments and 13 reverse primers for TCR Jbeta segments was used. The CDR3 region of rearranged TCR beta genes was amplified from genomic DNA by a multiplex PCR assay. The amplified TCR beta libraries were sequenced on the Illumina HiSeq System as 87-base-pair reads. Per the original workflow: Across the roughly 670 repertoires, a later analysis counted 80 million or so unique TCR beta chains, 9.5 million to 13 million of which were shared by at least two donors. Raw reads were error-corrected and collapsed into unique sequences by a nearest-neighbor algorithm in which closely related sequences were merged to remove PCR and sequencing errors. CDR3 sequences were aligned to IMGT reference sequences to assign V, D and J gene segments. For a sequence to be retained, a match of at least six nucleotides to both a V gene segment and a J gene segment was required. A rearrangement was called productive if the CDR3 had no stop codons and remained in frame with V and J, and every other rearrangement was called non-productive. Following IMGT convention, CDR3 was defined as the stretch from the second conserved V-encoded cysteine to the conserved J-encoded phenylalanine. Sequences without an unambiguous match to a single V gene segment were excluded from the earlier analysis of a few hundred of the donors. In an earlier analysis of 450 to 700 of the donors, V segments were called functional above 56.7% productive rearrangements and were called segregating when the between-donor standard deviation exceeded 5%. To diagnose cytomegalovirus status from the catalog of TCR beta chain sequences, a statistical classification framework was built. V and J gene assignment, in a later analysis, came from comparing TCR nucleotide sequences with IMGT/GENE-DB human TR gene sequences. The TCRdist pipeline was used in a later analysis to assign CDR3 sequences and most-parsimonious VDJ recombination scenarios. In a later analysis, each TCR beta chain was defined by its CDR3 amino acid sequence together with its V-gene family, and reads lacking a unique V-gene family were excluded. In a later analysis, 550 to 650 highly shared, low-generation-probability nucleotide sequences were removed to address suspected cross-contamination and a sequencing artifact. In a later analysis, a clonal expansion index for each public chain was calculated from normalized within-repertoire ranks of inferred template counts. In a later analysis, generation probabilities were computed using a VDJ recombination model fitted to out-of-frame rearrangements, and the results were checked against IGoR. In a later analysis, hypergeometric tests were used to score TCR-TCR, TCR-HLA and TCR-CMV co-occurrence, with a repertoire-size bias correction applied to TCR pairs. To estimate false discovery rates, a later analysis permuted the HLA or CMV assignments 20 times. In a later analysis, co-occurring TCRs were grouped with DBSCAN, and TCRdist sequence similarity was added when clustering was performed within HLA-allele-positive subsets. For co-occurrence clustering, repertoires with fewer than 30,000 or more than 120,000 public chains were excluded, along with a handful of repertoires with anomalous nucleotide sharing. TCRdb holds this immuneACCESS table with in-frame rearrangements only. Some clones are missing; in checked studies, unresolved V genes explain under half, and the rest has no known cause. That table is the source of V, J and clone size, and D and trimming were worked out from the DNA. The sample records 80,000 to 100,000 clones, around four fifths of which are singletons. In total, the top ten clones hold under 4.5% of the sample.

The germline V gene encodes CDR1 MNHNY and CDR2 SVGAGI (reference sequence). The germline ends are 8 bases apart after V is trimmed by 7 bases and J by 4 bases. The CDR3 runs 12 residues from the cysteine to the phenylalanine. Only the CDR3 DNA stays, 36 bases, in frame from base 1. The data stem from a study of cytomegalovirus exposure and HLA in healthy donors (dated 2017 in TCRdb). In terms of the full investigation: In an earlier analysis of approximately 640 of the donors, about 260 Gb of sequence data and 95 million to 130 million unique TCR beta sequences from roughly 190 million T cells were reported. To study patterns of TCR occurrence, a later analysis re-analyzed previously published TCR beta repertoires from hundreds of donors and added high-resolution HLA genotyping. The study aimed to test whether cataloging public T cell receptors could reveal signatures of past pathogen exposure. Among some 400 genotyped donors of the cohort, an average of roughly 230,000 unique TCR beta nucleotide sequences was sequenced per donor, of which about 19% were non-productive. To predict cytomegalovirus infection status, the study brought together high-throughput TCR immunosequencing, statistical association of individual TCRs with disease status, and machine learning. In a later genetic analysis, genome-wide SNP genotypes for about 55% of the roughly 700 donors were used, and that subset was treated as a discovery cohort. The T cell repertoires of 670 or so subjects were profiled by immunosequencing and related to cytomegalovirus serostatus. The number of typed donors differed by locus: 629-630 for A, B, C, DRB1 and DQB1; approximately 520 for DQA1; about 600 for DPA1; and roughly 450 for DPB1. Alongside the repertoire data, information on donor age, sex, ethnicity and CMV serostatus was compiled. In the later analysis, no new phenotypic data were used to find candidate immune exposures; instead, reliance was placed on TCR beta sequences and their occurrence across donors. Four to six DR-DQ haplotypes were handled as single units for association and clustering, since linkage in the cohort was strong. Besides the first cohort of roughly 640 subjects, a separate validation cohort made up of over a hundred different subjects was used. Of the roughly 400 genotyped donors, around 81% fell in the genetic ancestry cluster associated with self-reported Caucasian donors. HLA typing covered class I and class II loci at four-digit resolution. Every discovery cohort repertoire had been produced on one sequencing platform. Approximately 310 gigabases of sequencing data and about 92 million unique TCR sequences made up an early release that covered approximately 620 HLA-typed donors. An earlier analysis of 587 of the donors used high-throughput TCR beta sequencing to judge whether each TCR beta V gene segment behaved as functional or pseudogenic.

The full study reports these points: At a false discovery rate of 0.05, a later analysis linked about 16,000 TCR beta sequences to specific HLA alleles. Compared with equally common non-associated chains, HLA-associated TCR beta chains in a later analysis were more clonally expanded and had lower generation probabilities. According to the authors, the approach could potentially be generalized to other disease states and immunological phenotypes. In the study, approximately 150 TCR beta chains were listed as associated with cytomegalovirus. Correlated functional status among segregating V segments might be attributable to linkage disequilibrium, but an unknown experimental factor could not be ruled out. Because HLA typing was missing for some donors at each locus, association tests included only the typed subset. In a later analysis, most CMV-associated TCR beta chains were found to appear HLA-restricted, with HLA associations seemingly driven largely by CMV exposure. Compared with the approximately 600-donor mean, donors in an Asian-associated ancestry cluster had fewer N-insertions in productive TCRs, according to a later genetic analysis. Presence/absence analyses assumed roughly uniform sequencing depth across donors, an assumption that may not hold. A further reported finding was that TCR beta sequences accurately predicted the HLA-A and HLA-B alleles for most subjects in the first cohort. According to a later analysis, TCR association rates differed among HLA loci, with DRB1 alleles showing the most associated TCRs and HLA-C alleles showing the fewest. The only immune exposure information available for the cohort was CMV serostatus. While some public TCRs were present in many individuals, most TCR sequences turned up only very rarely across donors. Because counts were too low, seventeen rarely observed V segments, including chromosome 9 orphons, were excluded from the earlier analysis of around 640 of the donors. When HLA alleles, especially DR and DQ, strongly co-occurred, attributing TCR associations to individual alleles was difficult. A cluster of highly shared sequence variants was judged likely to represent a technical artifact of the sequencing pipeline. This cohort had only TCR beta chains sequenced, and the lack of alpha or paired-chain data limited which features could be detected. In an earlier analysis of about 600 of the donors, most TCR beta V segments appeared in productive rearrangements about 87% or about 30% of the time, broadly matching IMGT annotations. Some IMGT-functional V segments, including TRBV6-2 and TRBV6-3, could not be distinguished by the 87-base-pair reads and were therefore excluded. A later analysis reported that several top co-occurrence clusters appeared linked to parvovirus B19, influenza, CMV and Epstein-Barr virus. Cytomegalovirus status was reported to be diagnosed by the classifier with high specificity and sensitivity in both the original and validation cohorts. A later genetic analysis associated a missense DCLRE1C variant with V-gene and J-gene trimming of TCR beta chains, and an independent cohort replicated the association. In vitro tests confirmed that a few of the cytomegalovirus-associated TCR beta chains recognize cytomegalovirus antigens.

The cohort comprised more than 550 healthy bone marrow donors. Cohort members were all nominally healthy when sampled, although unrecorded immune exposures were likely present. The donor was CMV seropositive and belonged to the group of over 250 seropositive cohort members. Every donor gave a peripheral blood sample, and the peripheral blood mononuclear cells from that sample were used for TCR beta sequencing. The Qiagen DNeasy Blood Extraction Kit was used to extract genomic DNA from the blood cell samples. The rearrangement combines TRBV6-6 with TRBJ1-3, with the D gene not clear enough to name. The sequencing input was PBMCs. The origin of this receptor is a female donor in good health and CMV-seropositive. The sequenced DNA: TGTGCCAGCACCCCTCCCGGAAACACCATATATTTT. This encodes CASTPPGNTIYF.